The 27 T cell receptor beta chains presented below share a single source sample, sequenced in a study of T cells in Graves' hyperthyroidism and ophthalmopathy. Amplification targeted TCR beta CDR3 regions from RNA transcripts. The primer set for the first-round RT-PCR of the TCR CDR3 was HTBI. MiXCR, run by TCRdb on the multiplex PCR reads, gives a single entry per CDR3 protein. The data contain a few hundred thousand distinct CDR3 sequences, more than 45% of them singletons. The sequencing input was peripheral blood or thyroid tissue (not recorded which). The receptors come from a woman aged 18-30 years with Graves' hyperthyroidism.

CDR3 coding DNA: TGCAGCACCGTAGTCCAAGCGGGCCCCTACGAGCAGTACTTC. Its protein product is CSTVVQAGPYEQYF. The rearrangement uses TRBV29-1 and TRBJ2-7; D perhaps matches TRBD2 (6 bases). The V end lost 8 bases, the J end lost 2 bases, and 19 bases lay between the germline ends. CDR3 length: 14 residues. CDR1 is SQVTM and CDR2 is ANQGSEA in the germline V gene.

As concerns this clonotype: The final CDR3 position lacks the conserved phenylalanine or tryptophan, pointing to a likely read error. The DNA is left out, because the CDR3 cannot be placed on it with certainty; the CDR3 is given as TCRdb lists it. The V gene is TRBV6-6, the J gene TRBJ2-7; the table calls TRBD2, which could not be checked here. The CDR3 sequence runs 9 residues, both termini included. Germline lookup yields CDR1 MNHNY and CDR2 SVGAGI (reference sequence). The CDR3: CASSRAVYT.

The chain links TRBV14 to TRBJ2-5, with 7 bases fitting TRBD1. Germline-derived CDR1 and CDR2 are SGHDN and FVKESK. The V and J ends lost 6 bases and 2 bases, in that order; junction bases with no gene match: 6. The CDR3 contains 14 residues. This chain's CDR3 is CASSGNRGQETQYF. The CDR3 coding sequence is TGTGCCAGCAGTGGTAACAGGGGACAAGAGACCCAGTACTTC.

There are many counts of this clonotype. V is TRBV2 and J is TRBJ1-1; D call uncertain. Deletions cut 11 bases from V and 0 bases from J, with 13 bases between. Per the germline V gene, CDR1 is SNHLY and CDR2 is FYNNEI. CDR3 size: 13 residues. The CDR3 sequence: CAGLAEMNTEAFF. Here the CDR3 DNA reads TGTGCCGGCCTGGCAGAGATGAACACTGAAGCTTTCTTT.

This clonotype was observed many times. The V gene is TRBV7-2, the J gene TRBJ1-6; the match to TRBD1 covers 8 bases. The CDR3 runs to 17 residues. The V segment lost 5 bases and the J segment 5 bases; nucleotides outside the gene matches: 11. Germline V gives CDR1 SGHTA, CDR2 FQGNSA. The CDR3 region has the DNA TGTGCCAGCAGCCCCATTTTTGGGACAGGACATAATTCACCCCTCCACTTT. Its protein is CASSPIFGTGHNSPLHF. The whole variable domain, filled in from reference TRBV7-2 and TRBJ1-6, reads GAGVSQSPSNKVTEKGKDVELRCDPISGHTALYWYRQSLGQGLEFLIYFQGNSAPDKSGLPSDRFSAERTGGSVSTLTIQRTQQEDSAVYLCASSPIFGTGHNSPLHFGNGTRLTVT.

This chain joins TRBV11-2 and TRBJ2-5; 10 nucleotides line up with TRBD2. V was pared by 5 bases and J by 2 bases, with 5 bases of the junction left unmatched. The CDR3 sequence is 15 residues long. The V gene's germline CDR1 is SGHAT and CDR2 FQNNGV. CDR3 DNA: TGTGCCAGCAGCCCCGGGACTAGCGAGCAAGAGACCCAGTACTTC. Translated, it gives CASSPGTSEQETQYF.

This clonotype has ten or more counts. The CDR3 DNA is TGTGCCAGCAGCTTACAAGGACAGGAGCGGAAGACCCAGTACTTC. Translated: CASSLQGQERKTQYF. The chain has TRBV7-9 and TRBJ2-5, with 7 bases fitting TRBD1. The V gene's germline CDR1 is SEHNR and CDR2 FQNEAQ (reference sequence). Germline trimming cut 2 bases from V and 6 bases from J; bases unmatched to any gene: 9. The CDR3 covers 15 residues.

Note on this clonotype: Because the CDR3 is missing its conserved closing phenylalanine or tryptophan, this is likely a read error. It is unclear where the CDR3 begins or ends on the DNA, so no DNA is shown, and the CDR3 is as TCRdb lists it. The chain employs TRBV19 and TRBJ1-4; the table's D gene call, TRBD1, was not cross checked with the DNA. CDR1 is LNHDA and CDR2 is SQIVND in the germline V gene (reference sequence). The CDR3 adds up to 10 amino acids, both ends counted. The CDR3 reads CASSQGDRTY.

The chain couples TRBV7-9 to TRBJ1-1; a weak D match, TRBD1 (6 bases). The CDR3 consists of 13 residues. V lost 7 bases, J lost 4 bases, and 13 bases lay in between. Germline CDR1 is SEHNR and CDR2 is FQNEAQ (reference sequence). CDR3 in amino acids: CASTQGKGTEAFF. CDR3 bases: TGTGCCAGCACCCAGGGGAAGGGCACTGAAGCTTTCTTT.

This clonotype occurred a few times. The junction shows a germline mismatch at one end, possibly a read error. J is TRBJ2-7 and V is TRBV7-9, with D maybe TRBD2 (5 bases). The CDR3 loop spans 8 amino acids. Germline V gene lookup returns CDR1 SEHNR and CDR2 FQNEAQ (reference sequence). DNA for the CDR3: TGTGCCAGCAGCTTTAGCGCCTTC. As protein: CASSFSAF. The variable domain in full, with the rest retrieved from reference TRBV7-9 and TRBJ2-7, is DTGVSQNPRHKITKRGQNVTFRCDPISEHNRLYWYRQTLGQGPEFLTYFQNEAQLEKSRLLSDRFSAERPKGSFSTLEIQRTEQGDSAMYLCASSFSAFGPGTRLTVT.

The chain couples TRBV29-1 to TRBJ2-7; weak D call: TRBD2 (6 bases). V shed 7 bases and J shed 7 bases, with 20 bases lying between them. The CDR3 is 13 amino acids. Per the germline V gene, CDR1 is SQVTM and CDR2 is ANQGSEA. The CDR3 DNA follows: TGCAGCGCTCGGGACTCTAACGCCGGGGAGCAGTACTTC. Translated: CSARDSNAGEQYF.

The chain joins TRBV7-2 to TRBJ2-2, with unresolved D. Looked up from germline, CDR1 is SGHTA and CDR2 is FQGNSA. V was clipped by 4 bases and J by 8 bases, with 11 bases between them. The CDR3 extends over 13 amino acids. The CDR3 sequence is CASSSASVGELFF. The CDR3 DNA follows: TGTGCCAGCAGCTCAGCGAGTGTTGGGGAGCTGTTTTTT.

In this sample, this clonotype turned up many times. The chain couples TRBV19 to TRBJ1-1, with TRBD1 identical over 10 bases. The CDR3 contains 13 residues. V lost 4 bases, J lost 6 bases, and 2 bases stayed unmatched. The germline gives CDR1 LNHDA, CDR2 SQIVND (reference sequence). CDR3 sequence reads: CASSNGQGAEAFF. CDR3 nucleotide sequence: TGTGCCAGTAGTAATGGACAGGGGGCTGAAGCTTTCTTT.

Comment on this clonotype: Because the CDR3 is missing its conserved closing phenylalanine or tryptophan, this is likely a read error. The gene calls are TRBV20-1 and TRBJ1-6, with D possibly being TRBD1 (6 bases). There are 14 residues in the CDR3. Germline CDR1 reads DFQATT; CDR2 reads SNEGSKA (reference sequence). V gave up 2 bases and J gave up 3 bases, with 8 bases separating them. The DNA for the CDR3 is TGCAGTGCTAGACGGGGGCGCTATAATTCACCCCTCCACCTT. Amino acids: CSARRGRYNSPLHL.

As concerns this clonotype: This likely comes from a read error, as the CDR3 has no conserved phenylalanine or tryptophan at its end. The limits of the CDR3 on the DNA are not certain, so only TCRdb's listed CDR3 is given. The chain recombines TRBV19 with TRBJ1-3. Per the germline V gene, CDR1 is LNHDA and CDR2 is SQIVND (reference sequence). The CDR3 is 9 amino acids in total, end residues counted. The CDR3 loop reads CASRRAANT.

The chain's CDR3 is CASSRRLSGGGLGEQYF. CDR3 sequence (DNA): TGCGCCAGCAGCCGCCGGCTTAGCGGCGGGGGTTTGGGCGAGCAGTACTTC. The rearrangement uses TRBV4-1 and TRBJ2-7, with 7 positions matching TRBD2. The CDR3 is made up of 17 amino acids. Germline values: CDR1 MGHRA, CDR2 YSYEKL. J was trimmed by 6 bases and V by 4 bases; bases with no gene match: 18.

In this sample, this clonotype turned up many times. The chain recombines TRBV29-1 with TRBJ1-5; TRBD1 matches 7 bases. The CDR3 has 14 residues. Germline V CDR1 and CDR2: SQVTM, ANQGSEA. The V segment lost 6 bases and the J segment 4 bases; nucleotides outside the gene matches: 9. The DNA for the CDR3 is TGCAGCGTGGAACTTACAGGGGCAAATCAGCCCCAGCATTTT. It encodes CSVELTGANQPQHF.

This clonotype was picked up a small number of times. The rearrangement links TRBV12-3 or TRBV12-4 to TRBJ1-1; the match to TRBD1 covers 7 bases. CDR3 size: 17 residues. V shed 2 bases, J shed 0 bases, and the junction held 9 bases outside the gene matches. In nucleotides, the CDR3 is TGTGCCAGCAGTTTACTTGACAGGGTACTCATGAACACTGAAGCTTTCTTT. The encoded protein is CASSLLDRVLMNTEAFF.

Many counts were recorded for this clonotype. This rearrangement joins TRBV12-3 or TRBV12-4 to TRBJ2-2, with D unclear. The V end was cut by 6 bases, the J end by 0 bases, with 11 bases between. The CDR3 runs 15 residues. CDR3 loop: CASSPVGANTGELFF. Written as DNA, the CDR3 is TGTGCCAGCAGCCCTGTTGGTGCGAACACCGGGGAGCTGTTTTTT.

A few counts support this clonotype. The chain combines TRBV7-8 with TRBJ2-7; 7 bases match TRBD1. The CDR3 loop spans 14 amino acids. Germline CDR1 and CDR2: SGHVS and FQNEAQ. The trim removed 5 bases at V and 5 bases at J, leaving 9 bases unmatched. In DNA, the CDR3 is TGTGCCAGCAGCATGGGACAGCGGTGGCACGAGCAGTACTTC. Its protein is CASSMGQRWHEQYF.

A few counts support this clonotype. V and J are TRBV15 and TRBJ2-1, with D uncertain. CDR3 length: 15 residues. The germline V gene encodes CDR1 LNHNV and CDR2 YYDKDF (reference sequence). V was shortened by 1 base and J by 0 bases, with 7 bases between the two germline ends. The CDR3 loop reads CATSRVADSYNEQFF. CDR3 coding DNA: TGTGCCACCAGCAGAGTTGCGGACTCCTACAATGAGCAGTTCTTC. Filled out from reference TRBV15 and TRBJ2-1, the complete variable domain reads DAMVIQNPRYQVTQFGKPVTLSCSQTLNHNVMYWYQQKSSQAPKLLFHYYDKDFNNEADTPDNFQSRRPNTSFCFLDIRSPGLGDTAMYLCATSRVADSYNEQFFGPGTRLTVL.

Details on this clonotype: A much larger clone differs from this one at a single base, so this may be a read error. The gene calls are TRBV5-6 and TRBJ2-5; the D gene could be TRBD1 or TRBD2 (5 bases each). CDR3 length equals 14 residues. CDR1 is SGHDT, CDR2 YYEEEE, per germline. Trimming left V 4 bases short and J 6 bases short, with 16 bases between. The DNA of the CDR3 is TGTGCCAGCAGCATTCCGGGACGGCAAAAGACCCAGTACTTC. Amino acid sequence: CASSIPGRQKTQYF.

V and J are TRBV29-1 and TRBJ2-7; possible D gene TRBD2, 5 bases. The CDR3 has 12 residues. The V end was cut by 3 bases, the J end by 7 bases, with 13 bases between. Germline CDR1 SQVTM, CDR2 ANQGSEA. Here the CDR3 DNA reads TGCAGCGTTGATGGAGGTCGGAATGAGCAGTACTTC. This gives the protein CSVDGGRNEQYF.

The CDR3 nucleotides read TGCAGCGTTAAGATAATTCTTCCAGGGGGCTTCGGAAACACCATATATTTT. It specifies CSVKIILPGGFGNTIYF. J is TRBJ1-3 and V is TRBV29-1; 8 nucleotides align to TRBD1. CDR1 is SQVTM and CDR2 is ANQGSEA in the germline V gene. V gave up 5 bases and J gave up 4 bases; unmatched junction bases: 16. This CDR3 comprises 17 residues. Looking up the rest from reference TRBV29-1 and TRBJ1-3 gives the full variable domain: SAVISQKPSRDICQRGTSLTIQCQVDSQVTMMFWYRQQPGQSLTLIATANQGSEATYESGFVIDKFPISRPNLTFSTLTVSNMSPEDSSIYLCSVKIILPGGFGNTIYFGEGSWLTVV.

J is TRBJ2-5 and V is TRBV2; D unresolved. Deletions cut 5 bases from V and 5 bases from J, with 27 bases between. CDR3 length: 18 residues. From germline, CDR1 is SNHLY and CDR2 FYNNEI. The CDR3 nucleotides are TGTGCCAGCAGTAACGGACGGTACAGCACAGATACGGGCGAGACCCAGTACTTC. Translating it yields CASSNGRYSTDTGETQYF.

This clonotype was observed at least ten times. The chain couples TRBV12-3 or TRBV12-4 to TRBJ1-2; a weak D match, TRBD1 (5 bases). The CDR3 covers 13 residues. V was cut by 2 bases and J by 5 bases, with 9 bases left in between. As DNA, the CDR3 is TGTGCCAGCAGTTTACTGGGGGGGTATGGCTACACCTTC. Translation gives CASSLLGGYGYTF.

The rearrangement links TRBV9 to TRBJ1-6; 8 nucleotides align to TRBD1. The CDR3 has 15 amino acids. Germline V gene data show CDR1 as SGDLS and CDR2 as YYNGEE. The junction had 7 bases not matched to a gene; V was cut back by 2 bases and J by 9 bases. CDR3 in DNA: TGTGCCAGCAGCGTCCGGGACAGGAATTCTTCACCCCTCCACTTT. Amino acid sequence: CASSVRDRNSSPLHF.